The rows below give T cell receptor beta chains drawn from one sample of a study of blood T cell repertoires in COVID-19. Repertoires were generated with immunoSEQ multiplex PCR, while TCRdb's copy carries only in-frame clones and drops some. Among 130,000 to 150,000 clones listed, roughly 80% were seen once. Source material: peripheral blood. These receptors were collected from a human donor in a cohort sampled during active COVID-19. Each CDR3 is given with its conserved first and last residue. The order of the fields is CDR3 protein, CDR3 DNA, J gene, CDR3 length, V gene, clone size, D gene. The D gene is left open where the match is weak. The size field is filled for only some rows; it gives once, few, many or a size class.

cdr3_aa: CASSIARLAGDLGQETQYF; cdr3_nt: TGTGCCAGTAGTATAGCAAGGCTAGCGGGGGATTTGGGGCAAGAGACCCAGTACTTC; j_call: TRBJ2-5; cdr3_length: 19; v_call: TRBV19; clone_size: .; d_call: TRBD2
cdr3_aa: CASSSYERNTDTQYF; cdr3_nt: TGTGCCAGCAGCTCCTACGAGCGGAACACAGATACGCAGTATTTT; j_call: TRBJ2-3; cdr3_length: 15; v_call: TRBV7-9; clone_size: .; d_call: .
cdr3_aa: CASSNTGGAGQPQHF; cdr3_nt: TGTGCCAGCAGCAATACAGGGGGCGCGGGTCAGCCCCAGCATTTT; j_call: TRBJ1-5; cdr3_length: 15; v_call: TRBV7-9; clone_size: .; d_call: TRBD1
cdr3_aa: CASSQRKGVGTGELFF; cdr3_nt: TGTGCCAGCAGCCAACGGAAGGGAGTCGGCACCGGGGAGCTGTTTTTT; j_call: TRBJ2-2; cdr3_length: 16; v_call: TRBV4-2; clone_size: .; d_call: .
cdr3_aa: CASNQDARRDIQYF; cdr3_nt: TGTGCCAGCAACCAGGACGCCCGGCGGGACATTCAGTACTTC; j_call: TRBJ2-4; cdr3_length: 14; v_call: TRBV5-4; clone_size: .; d_call: .
cdr3_aa: CASIRQGEITEAFF; cdr3_nt: TGTGCCAGCATACGACAGGGGGAGATCACTGAAGCTTTCTTT; j_call: TRBJ1-1; cdr3_length: 14; v_call: TRBV7-9; clone_size: .; d_call: TRBD1
cdr3_aa: CASSKIPQGSQETQYF; cdr3_nt: TGTGCCAGCTCAAAAATACCACAGGGATCGCAAGAGACCCAGTACTTC; j_call: TRBJ2-5; cdr3_length: 16; v_call: TRBV18; clone_size: .; d_call: .
cdr3_aa: CASSLSGGPYEQYF; cdr3_nt: TGCGCCAGCAGCCTTAGCGGGGGGCCCTACGAGCAGTACTTC; j_call: TRBJ2-7; cdr3_length: 14; v_call: TRBV4-1; clone_size: .; d_call: TRBD2
cdr3_aa: CASSQTTGGPGANVLTF; cdr3_nt: TGTGCCAGCAGCCAAACAACAGGGGGCCCTGGGGCCAACGTCCTGACTTTC; j_call: TRBJ2-6; cdr3_length: 17; v_call: TRBV4-2; clone_size: .; d_call: TRBD1
cdr3_aa: CASSYSRRQRRETQYF; cdr3_nt: TGTGCCAGCAGTTACTCGAGGCGCCAGCGGCGAGAGACCCAGTACTTC; j_call: TRBJ2-5; cdr3_length: 16; v_call: TRBV6-2/TRBV6-3; clone_size: .; d_call: .
cdr3_aa: CAIPRGAYSNQPQHF; cdr3_nt: TGTGCCATCCCACGGGGGGCTTATAGCAATCAGCCCCAGCATTTT; j_call: TRBJ1-5; cdr3_length: 15; v_call: TRBV19; clone_size: once; d_call: .
cdr3_aa: CSVGAVGWYGYTF; cdr3_nt: TGCAGCGTGGGGGCAGTGGGTTGGTATGGCTACACCTTC; j_call: TRBJ1-2; cdr3_length: 13; v_call: TRBV29-1; clone_size: .; d_call: .
cdr3_aa: CASSPVRGGNQPQHF; cdr3_nt: TGTGCCAGCTCACCCGTTAGAGGTGGAAATCAGCCCCAGCATTTT; j_call: TRBJ1-5; cdr3_length: 15; v_call: TRBV18; clone_size: .; d_call: .
cdr3_aa: CASSIQGEETQYF; cdr3_nt: TGTGCCAGCAGCATACAGGGAGAGGAGACCCAGTACTTC; j_call: TRBJ2-5; cdr3_length: 13; v_call: TRBV7-9; clone_size: once; d_call: .
cdr3_aa: CASGTGGYEQYF; cdr3_nt: TGTGCCAGCGGGACAGGGGGTTACGAGCAGTACTTC; j_call: TRBJ2-7; cdr3_length: 12; v_call: TRBV12-3/TRBV12-4; clone_size: .; d_call: TRBD1
cdr3_aa: CARGGTVQETQYF; cdr3_nt: TGTGCCAGGGGCGGGACAGTCCAAGAGACCCAGTACTTC; j_call: TRBJ2-5; cdr3_length: 13; v_call: TRBV21-1; clone_size: .; d_call: .
cdr3_aa: CASSLVRGHEQFF; cdr3_nt: TGTGCCAGCAGCTTAGTCAGGGGCCATGAGCAGTTCTTC; j_call: TRBJ2-1; cdr3_length: 13; v_call: TRBV7-9; clone_size: .; d_call: .
cdr3_aa: CASRVNGLGNNEQFF; cdr3_nt: TGTGCCAGCAGGGTTAACGGACTTGGAAACAATGAGCAGTTCTTC; j_call: TRBJ2-1; cdr3_length: 15; v_call: TRBV2; clone_size: .; d_call: .
cdr3_aa: CASSKSTGVGEKLFF; cdr3_nt: TGTGCCAGTAGTAAATCAACCGGGGTCGGTGAAAAACTGTTTTTT; j_call: TRBJ1-4; cdr3_length: 15; v_call: TRBV19; clone_size: .; d_call: .
cdr3_aa: CASSSTLGRDGYTF; cdr3_nt: TGTGCCAGCAGCTCCACTCTTGGCAGGGATGGCTACACCTTC; j_call: TRBJ1-2; cdr3_length: 14; v_call: TRBV7-6; clone_size: .; d_call: .
cdr3_aa: CASGDRGDYGYTF; cdr3_nt: TGCGCCAGCGGAGACAGGGGGGACTATGGCTACACCTTC; j_call: TRBJ1-2; cdr3_length: 13; v_call: TRBV5-1; clone_size: .; d_call: TRBD1
cdr3_aa: CASSRGFAEAFF; cdr3_nt: TGTGCCAGCAGCAGGGGTTTCGCTGAAGCTTTCTTT; j_call: TRBJ1-1; cdr3_length: 12; v_call: TRBV12-3/TRBV12-4; clone_size: .; d_call: .
cdr3_aa: CASRDRGITGELFF; cdr3_nt: TGTGCCAGCCGGGACAGGGGGATAACCGGGGAGCTGTTTTTT; j_call: TRBJ2-2; cdr3_length: 14; v_call: TRBV19; clone_size: .; d_call: TRBD1
cdr3_aa: CASRRETGSHSPLHF; cdr3_nt: TGTGCCAGCAGACGCGAGACAGGGTCACATTCACCCCTCCACTTT; j_call: TRBJ1-6; cdr3_length: 15; v_call: TRBV6-5; clone_size: .; d_call: TRBD1
cdr3_aa: CASVPGQGVINQPQHF; cdr3_nt: TGTGCCAGCGTCCCGGGACAGGGGGTTATCAATCAGCCCCAGCATTTT; j_call: TRBJ1-5; cdr3_length: 16; v_call: TRBV6-6; clone_size: .; d_call: TRBD1
cdr3_aa: CASSPRQGLSPLHF; cdr3_nt: TGTGCCAGCAGTCCGCGACAGGGGTTGTCACCCCTCCACTTT; j_call: TRBJ1-6; cdr3_length: 14; v_call: TRBV28; clone_size: .; d_call: TRBD1
cdr3_aa: CATSDLGLAGVHSYNEQFF; cdr3_nt: TGTGCCACCAGTGATTTGGGACTAGCGGGGGTTCACTCCTACAATGAGCAGTTCTTC; j_call: TRBJ2-1; cdr3_length: 19; v_call: TRBV24-1; clone_size: .; d_call: TRBD2
cdr3_aa: CASSSRTLSLGNTIYF; cdr3_nt: TGTGCCAGCAGCTCGAGGACATTGTCACTGGGAAACACCATATATTTT; j_call: TRBJ1-3; cdr3_length: 16; v_call: TRBV5-6; clone_size: .; d_call: .
cdr3_aa: CASSEVVSPYGYTF; cdr3_nt: TGTGCCAGCAGTGAAGTAGTGAGCCCCTATGGCTACACCTTC; j_call: TRBJ1-2; cdr3_length: 14; v_call: TRBV6-1; clone_size: .; d_call: .
cdr3_aa: CASRPYGTRGDEQFF; cdr3_nt: TGCGCCAGCAGACCCTATGGGACTAGAGGGGATGAGCAGTTCTTC; j_call: TRBJ2-1; cdr3_length: 15; v_call: TRBV23-1; clone_size: .; d_call: TRBD2
cdr3_aa: CASSLGTGGRRTYEQYF; cdr3_nt: TGCGCCAGCAGCTTGGGGACAGGGGGGCGACGCACCTACGAGCAGTACTTC; j_call: TRBJ2-7; cdr3_length: 17; v_call: TRBV5-1; clone_size: .; d_call: TRBD1
cdr3_aa: CASSKLAGLVNEQFF; cdr3_nt: TGTGCCAGCAGCAAACTAGCGGGGCTCGTCAATGAGCAGTTCTTC; j_call: TRBJ2-1; cdr3_length: 15; v_call: TRBV5-8; clone_size: once; d_call: TRBD2
cdr3_aa: CASSYPGQGSEAQYF; cdr3_nt: TGTGCCAGCAGTTACCCAGGACAGGGAAGTGAGGCCCAGTACTTC; j_call: TRBJ2-5; cdr3_length: 15; v_call: TRBV6-5; clone_size: .; d_call: TRBD1
cdr3_aa: CASTRTGRDSPLHF; cdr3_nt: TGCGCCAGCACCAGGACAGGGAGAGATTCACCCCTCCACTTT; j_call: TRBJ1-6; cdr3_length: 14; v_call: TRBV5-1; clone_size: .; d_call: TRBD1
cdr3_aa: CATSRDKGQGGQYF; cdr3_nt: TGTGCCACCAGCAGAGATAAGGGACAGGGAGGGCAGTACTTC; j_call: TRBJ2-7; cdr3_length: 14; v_call: TRBV15; clone_size: .; d_call: TRBD1
cdr3_aa: CASSVWGSYNSPLHF; cdr3_nt: TGTGCCAGCAGCGTATGGGGCAGTTATAATTCACCCCTCCACTTT; j_call: TRBJ1-6; cdr3_length: 15; v_call: TRBV9; clone_size: few; d_call: .
cdr3_aa: CASSLVGAPGQFF; cdr3_nt: TGTGCCAGCAGCTTGGTAGGGGCCCCGGGGCAGTTCTTC; j_call: TRBJ2-1; cdr3_length: 13; v_call: TRBV5-6; clone_size: .; d_call: .
cdr3_aa: CATGPTGVGNTIYF; cdr3_nt: TGCGCCACCGGACCAACAGGGGTTGGAAACACCATATATTTT; j_call: TRBJ1-3; cdr3_length: 14; v_call: TRBV4-1; clone_size: .; d_call: TRBD1
cdr3_aa: CASSPDEGGELFF; cdr3_nt: TGTGCCAGCAGCCCGGACGAGGGCGGGGAGCTGTTTTTT; j_call: TRBJ2-2; cdr3_length: 13; v_call: TRBV5-4; clone_size: .; d_call: .
cdr3_aa: CASSSGQGENSPLHF; cdr3_nt: TGTGCCAGCAGCTCCGGACAGGGTGAAAATTCACCCCTCCACTTT; j_call: TRBJ1-6; cdr3_length: 15; v_call: TRBV5-6; clone_size: .; d_call: TRBD1
cdr3_aa: CASSDPDRGVTEAFF; cdr3_nt: TGTGCCAGCAGTGATCCAGACAGGGGTGTCACTGAAGCTTTCTTT; j_call: TRBJ1-1; cdr3_length: 15; v_call: TRBV6-1; clone_size: .; d_call: TRBD1
cdr3_aa: CASSQERGGGTQYF; cdr3_nt: TGCGCCAGCAGCCAAGAACGGGGAGGCGGGACCCAGTACTTC; j_call: TRBJ2-5; cdr3_length: 14; v_call: TRBV4-3; clone_size: .; d_call: .
cdr3_aa: CASSQDGGGAHGEQFF; cdr3_nt: TGCGCCAGCAGCCAAGATGGCGGGGGCGCTCACGGTGAGCAGTTCTTC; j_call: TRBJ2-1; cdr3_length: 16; v_call: TRBV4-3; clone_size: once; d_call: .